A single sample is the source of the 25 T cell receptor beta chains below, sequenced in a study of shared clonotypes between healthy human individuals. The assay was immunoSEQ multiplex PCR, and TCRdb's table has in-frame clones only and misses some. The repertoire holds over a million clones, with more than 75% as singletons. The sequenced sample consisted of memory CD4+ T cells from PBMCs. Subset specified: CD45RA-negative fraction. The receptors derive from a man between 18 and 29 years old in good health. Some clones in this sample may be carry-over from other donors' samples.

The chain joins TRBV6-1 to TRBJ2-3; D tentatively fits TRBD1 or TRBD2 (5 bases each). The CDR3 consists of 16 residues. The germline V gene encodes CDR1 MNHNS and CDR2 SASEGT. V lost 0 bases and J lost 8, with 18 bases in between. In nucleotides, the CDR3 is TGTGCCAGCAGTGAAGCCTCGGGGACCACTTGGGGTACGCAGTATTTT. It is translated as CASSEASGTTWGTQYF.

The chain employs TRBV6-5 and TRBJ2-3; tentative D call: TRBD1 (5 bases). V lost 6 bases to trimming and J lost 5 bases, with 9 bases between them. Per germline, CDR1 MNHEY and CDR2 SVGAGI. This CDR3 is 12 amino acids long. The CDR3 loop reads CASRDTRDTQYF. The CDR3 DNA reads TGTGCCAGCAGGGACACCAGAGATACGCAGTATTTT.

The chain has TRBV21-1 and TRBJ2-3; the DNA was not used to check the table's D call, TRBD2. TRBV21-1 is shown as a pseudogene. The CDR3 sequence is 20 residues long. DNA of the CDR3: TGTGCCAGCAGCAAAGCGCATAGGACTAGCGGGAGGGCCTGGGGAGATACGCAGTATTTT. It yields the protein CASSKAHRTSGRAWGDTQYF.

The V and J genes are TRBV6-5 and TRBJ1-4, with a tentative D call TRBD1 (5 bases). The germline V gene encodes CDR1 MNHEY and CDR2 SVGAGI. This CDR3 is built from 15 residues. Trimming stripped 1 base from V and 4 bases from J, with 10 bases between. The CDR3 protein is CASSYFRDGNEKLFF. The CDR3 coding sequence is TGTGCCAGCAGTTACTTTCGGGACGGTAATGAAAAACTGTTTTTT.

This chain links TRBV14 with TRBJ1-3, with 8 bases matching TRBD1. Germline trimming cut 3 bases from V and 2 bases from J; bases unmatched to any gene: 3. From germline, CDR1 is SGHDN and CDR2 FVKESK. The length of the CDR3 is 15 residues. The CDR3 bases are TGTGCCAGCAGCCAGTTGACAGGGGCTGGAAACACCATATATTTT. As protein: CASSQLTGAGNTIYF.

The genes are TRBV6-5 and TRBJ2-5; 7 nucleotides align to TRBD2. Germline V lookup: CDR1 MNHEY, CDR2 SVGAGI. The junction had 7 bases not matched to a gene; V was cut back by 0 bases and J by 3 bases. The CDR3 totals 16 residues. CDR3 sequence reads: CASSYSAIGGEETQYF. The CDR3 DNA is TGTGCCAGCAGTTACTCGGCTATTGGGGGGGAAGAGACCCAGTACTTC.

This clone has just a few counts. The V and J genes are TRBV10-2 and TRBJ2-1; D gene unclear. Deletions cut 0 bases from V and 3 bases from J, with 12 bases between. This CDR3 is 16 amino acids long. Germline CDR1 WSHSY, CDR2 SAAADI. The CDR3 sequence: CASSESIPWGYNEQFF. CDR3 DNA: TGCGCCAGCAGTGAGTCGATCCCTTGGGGCTACAATGAGCAGTTCTTC.

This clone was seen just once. The CDR3 DNA reads TGTGCCAGCAGCCCGCGACTAGCGGGAGGGATGACGACCCAGTACTTC. It is translated as CASSPRLAGGMTTQYF. The chain joins TRBV7-9 to TRBJ2-5; TRBD2 matches at 14 bases. J was trimmed by 7 bases and V by 5 bases; bases with no gene match: 9. CDR1 SEHNR and CDR2 FQNEAQ come from the germline V gene (reference sequence). This CDR3 spans 16 amino acids.

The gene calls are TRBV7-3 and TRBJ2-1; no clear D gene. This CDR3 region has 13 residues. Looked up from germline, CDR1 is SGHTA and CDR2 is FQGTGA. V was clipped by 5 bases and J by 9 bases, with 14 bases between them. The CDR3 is CASSPRTQLEQFF. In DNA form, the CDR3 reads TGTGCCAGCAGCCCGAGGACCCAGCTTGAGCAGTTCTTC.

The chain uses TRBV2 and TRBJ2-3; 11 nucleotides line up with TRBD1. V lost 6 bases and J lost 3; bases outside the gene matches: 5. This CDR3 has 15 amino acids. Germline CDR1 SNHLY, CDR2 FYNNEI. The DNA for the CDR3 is TGTGCCAGCAGCCCCCGGGACAGGGGGACAGATACGCAGTATTTT. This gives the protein CASSPRDRGTDTQYF. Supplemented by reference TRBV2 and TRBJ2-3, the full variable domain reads EPEVTQTPSHQVTQMGQEVILRCVPISNHLYFYWYRQILGQKVEFLVSFYNNEISEKSEIFDDQFSVERPDGSNFTLKIRSTKLEDSAMYFCASSPRDRGTDTQYFGPGTRLTVL.

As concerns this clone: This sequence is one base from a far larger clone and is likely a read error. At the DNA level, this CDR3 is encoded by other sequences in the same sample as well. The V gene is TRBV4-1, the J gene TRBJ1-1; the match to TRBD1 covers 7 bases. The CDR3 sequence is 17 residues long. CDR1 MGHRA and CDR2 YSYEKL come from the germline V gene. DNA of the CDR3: TGCGCCAGTAGCCAAGACTTCAGACAGGGAGGGAACACTGAAGCTTTCTTT. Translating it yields CASSQDFRQGGNTEAFF.

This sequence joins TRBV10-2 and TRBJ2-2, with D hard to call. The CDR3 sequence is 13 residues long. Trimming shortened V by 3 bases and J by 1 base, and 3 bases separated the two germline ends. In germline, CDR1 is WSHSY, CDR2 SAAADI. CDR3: CASSEGNTGELFF. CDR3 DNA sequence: TGCGCCAGCAGTGAAGGGAACACCGGGGAGCTGTTTTTT.

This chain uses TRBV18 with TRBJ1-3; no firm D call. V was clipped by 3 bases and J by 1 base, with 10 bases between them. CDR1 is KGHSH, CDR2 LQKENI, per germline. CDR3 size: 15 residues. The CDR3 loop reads CASSPQALSGNTIYF. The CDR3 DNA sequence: TGTGCCAGCTCACCGCAGGCTTTATCTGGAAACACCATATATTTT.

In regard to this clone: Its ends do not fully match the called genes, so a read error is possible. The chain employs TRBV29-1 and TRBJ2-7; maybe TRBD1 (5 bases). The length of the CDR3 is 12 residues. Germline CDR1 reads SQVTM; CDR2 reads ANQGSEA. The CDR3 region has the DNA TGCGGCGTTACGACAGTCTCCTACGAGCAGTACTTC. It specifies CGVTTVSYEQYF.

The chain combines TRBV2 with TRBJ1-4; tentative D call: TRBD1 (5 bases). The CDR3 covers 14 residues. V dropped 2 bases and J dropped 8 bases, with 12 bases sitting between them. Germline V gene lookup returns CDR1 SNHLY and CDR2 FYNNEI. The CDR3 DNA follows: TGTGCCAGCAGTGAATGGAGGGACTGGGAAAAACTGTTTTTT. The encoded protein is CASSEWRDWEKLFF. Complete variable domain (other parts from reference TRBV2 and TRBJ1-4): EPEVTQTPSHQVTQMGQEVILRCVPISNHLYFYWYRQILGQKVEFLVSFYNNEISEKSEIFDDQFSVERPDGSNFTLKIRSTKLEDSAMYFCASSEWRDWEKLFFGSGTQLSVL.

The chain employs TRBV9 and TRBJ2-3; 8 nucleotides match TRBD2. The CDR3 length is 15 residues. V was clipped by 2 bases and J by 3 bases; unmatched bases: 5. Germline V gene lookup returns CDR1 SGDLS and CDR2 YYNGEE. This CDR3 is CASSVGAGETDTQYF. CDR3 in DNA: TGTGCCAGCAGCGTCGGAGCGGGAGAGACAGATACGCAGTATTTT.

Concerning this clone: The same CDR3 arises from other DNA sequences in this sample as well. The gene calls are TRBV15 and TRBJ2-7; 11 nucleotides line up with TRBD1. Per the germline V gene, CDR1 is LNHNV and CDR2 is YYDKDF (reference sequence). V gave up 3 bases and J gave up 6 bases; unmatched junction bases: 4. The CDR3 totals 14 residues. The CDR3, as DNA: TGTGCCACCAGCAGGGACAGGGGGCGAGGCGAGCAGTACTTC. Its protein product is CATSRDRGRGEQYF.

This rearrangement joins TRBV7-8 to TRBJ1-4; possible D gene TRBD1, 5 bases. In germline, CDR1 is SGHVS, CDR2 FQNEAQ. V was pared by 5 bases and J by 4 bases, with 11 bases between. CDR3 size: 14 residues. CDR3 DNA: TGTGCCAGCAGCCGCGACAGCCGTAATGAAAAACTGTTTTTT. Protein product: CASSRDSRNEKLFF.

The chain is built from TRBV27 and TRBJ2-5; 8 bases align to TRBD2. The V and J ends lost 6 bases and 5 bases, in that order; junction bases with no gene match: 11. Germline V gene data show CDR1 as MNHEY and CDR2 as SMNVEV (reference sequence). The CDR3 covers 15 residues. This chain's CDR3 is CASSMGGRLGETQYF. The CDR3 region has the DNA TGTGCCAGCAGCATGGGCGGGAGGTTGGGGGAGACCCAGTACTTC.

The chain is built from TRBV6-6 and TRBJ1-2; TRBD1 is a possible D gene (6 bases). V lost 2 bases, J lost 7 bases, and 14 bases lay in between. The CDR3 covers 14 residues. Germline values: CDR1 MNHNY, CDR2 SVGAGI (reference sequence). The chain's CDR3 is CASSYGGGALGYTF. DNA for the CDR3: TGTGCCAGCAGTTACGGCGGGGGCGCGCTTGGCTACACCTTC.

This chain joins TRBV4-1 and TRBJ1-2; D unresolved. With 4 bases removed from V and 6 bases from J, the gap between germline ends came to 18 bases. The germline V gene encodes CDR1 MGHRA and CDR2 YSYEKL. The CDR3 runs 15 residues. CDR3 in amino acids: CASSLYTVTGDGYTF. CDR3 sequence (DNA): TGCGCCAGCAGCCTATATACAGTGACGGGCGATGGCTACACCTTC.

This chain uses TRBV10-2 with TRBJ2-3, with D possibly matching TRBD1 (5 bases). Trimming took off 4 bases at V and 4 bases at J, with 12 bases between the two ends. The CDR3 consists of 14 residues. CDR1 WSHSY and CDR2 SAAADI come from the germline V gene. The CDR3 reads CASSGGRTADTQYF. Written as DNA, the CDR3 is TGCGCCAGCAGTGGGGGCAGGACGGCAGATACGCAGTATTTT.

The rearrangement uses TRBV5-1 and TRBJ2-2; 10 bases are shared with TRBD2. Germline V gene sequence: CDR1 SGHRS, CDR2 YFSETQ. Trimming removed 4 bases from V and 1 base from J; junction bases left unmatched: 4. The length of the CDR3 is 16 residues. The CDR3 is CASSQVAGGNTGELFF. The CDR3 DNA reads TGCGCCAGCAGCCAAGTAGCGGGAGGGAACACCGGGGAGCTGTTTTTT.

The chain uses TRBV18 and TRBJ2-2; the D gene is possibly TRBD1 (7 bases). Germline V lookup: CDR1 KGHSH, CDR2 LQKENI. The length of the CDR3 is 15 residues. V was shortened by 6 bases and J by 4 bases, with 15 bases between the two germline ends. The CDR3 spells CASSQQGGRTGELFF. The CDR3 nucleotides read TGTGCCAGCTCCCAGCAGGGGGGTCGCACCGGGGAGCTGTTTTTT.

As DNA, the CDR3 is TGTGCCAGCTCAATTACAGGGCCAACTAATGAAAAACTGTTTTTT. Translated: CASSITGPTNEKLFF. The chain employs TRBV18 and TRBJ1-4; tentatively, D is TRBD1 (6 bases). In germline, CDR1 is KGHSH, CDR2 LQKENI. The CDR3 consists of 15 residues. Deletions cut 5 bases from V and 0 bases from J, with 10 bases between. Drawing the rest from reference TRBV18 and TRBJ1-4, the complete variable domain is NAGVMQNPRHLVRRRGQEARLRCSPMKGHSHVYWYRQLPEEGLKFMVYLQKENIIDESGMPKERFSAEFPKEGPSILRIQQVVRGDSAAYFCASSITGPTNEKLFFGSGTQLSVL.